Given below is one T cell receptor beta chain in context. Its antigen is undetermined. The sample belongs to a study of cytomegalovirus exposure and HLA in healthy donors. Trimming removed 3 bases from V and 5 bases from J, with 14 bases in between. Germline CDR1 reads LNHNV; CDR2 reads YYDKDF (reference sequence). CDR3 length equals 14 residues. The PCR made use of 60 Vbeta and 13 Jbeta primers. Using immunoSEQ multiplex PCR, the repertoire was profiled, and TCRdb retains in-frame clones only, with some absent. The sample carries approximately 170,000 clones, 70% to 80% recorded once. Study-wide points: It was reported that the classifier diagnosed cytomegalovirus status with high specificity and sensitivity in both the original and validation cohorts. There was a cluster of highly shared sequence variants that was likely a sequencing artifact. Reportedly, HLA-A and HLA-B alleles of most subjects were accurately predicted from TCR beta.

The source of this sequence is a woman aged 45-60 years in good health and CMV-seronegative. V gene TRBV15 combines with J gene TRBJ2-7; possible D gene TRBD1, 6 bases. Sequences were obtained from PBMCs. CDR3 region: CATSRSTGSHEQYF. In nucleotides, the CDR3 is TGTGCCACCAGCAGGTCCACAGGGTCCCACGAGCAGTACTTC.